This entry is about one TCR beta chain. The target antigen is unknown. This table comes from immunoSEQ multiplex PCR, and its TCRdb copy is limited to in-frame clones, with some not included. The repertoire holds about 12,000 clones, with around 43% as singletons. This specimen belongs to a study of siplizumab effects on memory and regulatory T cells. Study details: Siplizumab at around 0.94 ug/mL was tested against drug-free controls in paired reactions.

Study-level results: Memory cells that were CD4+ and unstimulated gave rise to alloreactive sequences, which siplizumab significantly reduced. Roughly 80-96% of proliferating CD4+ or CD8+ clones defied assignment to a naive or memory phenotype.

A 37°C coculture lasting roughly six days was applied to the mixed lymphocyte reaction cells. Responder PBMCs were labelled with CFSE and stimulator PBMCs with Violet Dye, mixed 1:1. The sample comprised CFSE-low (dividing) CD8+ T cells sorted from an allogeneic mixed lymphocyte reaction. The clonotype originates from a human donor in good health; the cells came from an allogeneic mixed lymphocyte reaction. Some clones in this sample may be carry-over from other donors' samples.

As DNA, the CDR3 is TGCGCCAGCAGCTCCACTCAGGGAGGCACCTACGAGCAGTACTTC. Protein product: CASSSTQGGTYEQYF. The chain combines TRBV5-1 with TRBJ2-7, with D possibly TRBD2 on 6 matching bases. Germline V gene lookup returns CDR1 SGHRS and CDR2 YFSETQ. The CDR3 loop spans 15 amino acids. The V gene lost 3 bases and the J gene lost 2 bases, with 15 bases spanning the gap.